This record covers a single TCR beta chain. Its binding antigen is unknown. Base qualities are not provided; no much larger clone lies one nucleotide away. Preparation of the library involved 5' RACE. These reads were obtained on an Illumina HiSeq 2500. A second roughly 6 to 12 cycle PCR used a sample-barcoded 5' primer and a J-beta primer mix. A unique molecular identifier was introduced onto each TCR beta cDNA molecule by a template-switch 5' adaptor carrying 12 random nucleotides. At least 2.5 million CDR3-containing paired-end reads were obtained from each sample. First-strand cDNA synthesis was performed from all RNA using the Mint cDNA synthesis kit, with priming by a TRBC-specific oligonucleotide. Following uracil-DNA glycosylase treatment, all cDNA underwent a first 18-cycle PCR with the universal primers M1SS and BC2_uni_R. For the original study's pipeline: For normalization, 1 million high-quality reads, each with a distinct molecular identifier, were randomly selected from each sample. Reads with shared molecular identifiers were discarded instead of being binned into consensus sequences. MiTCR, run with a Q25 quality threshold and the strictest error-elimination algorithm, handled CDR3 identification, clonotype clustering and error correction. A nonparametric unseen species model with Euler transformation was used to estimate lower-bound total TCR beta diversity. TCRdb itself trimmed the public reads at Q25 with fastp, ran MiXCR and retained productive beta chains. Rows are combined by CDR3 protein, so each entry shows the most common genes and DNA. These V and J calls rely on TCRdb rather than the paper's analysis. This sample holds around 1,700,000 distinct CDR3 sequences; roughly 28% were observed only once. Of the sample, 6.5% to 8.5% is held by the ten largest clones.

A distance of 16 bases separates the germline ends of V and J, which lose 1 base and 3 bases respectively. The CDR3 runs 15 amino acids, cysteine and phenylalanine included. The read is trimmed to its CDR3 DNA, 45 bases read in frame from base 1. The germline V gene (reference sequence) specifies DFQATT as CDR1 and SNEGSKA as CDR2. The source of the sample is a study of blood T cells in healthy people across ages (dated by TCRdb to 2015 to 2017). At the level of the whole study: In model experiments, roughly one uniquely barcoded TCR beta cDNA molecule per two T cells was captured by template switching. To track age-related changes in TCR beta repertoire diversity, the study relied on deep sequencing normalized with unique cDNA molecular identifiers. Four age groups were formed from the donors: young (average roughly 15 years), middle-aged (approximately 40), aged (roughly 58) and long-lived (about 75). To avoid experimental bias, donors of different ages were distributed randomly across sequencing lanes. For two donors (one aged 18 to 29 and one aged 80 or older), the study analyzed two additional independent replicas of 1 million unique cDNA reads from the same blood draw. Broad study findings and their caveats: Observed TCR beta diversity correlated strongly with the percentage of naive T cells measured by flow cytometry. Estimates of total diversity from one million sequenced T cells were regarded as lower bounds and underestimates. As age increased, observed TCR beta diversity per million T cells dropped in a roughly linear way, and a significant reduction was already evident by age 40. Since profiling was done on bulk unsorted PBMCs, naive and antigen-experienced compartments could not be conclusively compared. The long-lived group showed more naive CD4+ T cells, fewer expanded clones and increased TCR diversity than the aged group, suggesting age selection. Because donor CMV infection status was unknown, age-related changes in expanded clonotypes were potentially confounded.

Systemically healthy Caucasian individuals from Russia, approximately 39 in total and aged about 6 to 90 years, were included as donors. Around 9.9 milliliters of peripheral blood were collected from each donor into EDTA-treated Vacutainer tubes. PBMCs were isolated by Ficoll-Paque density-gradient centrifugation, with at least 6 million obtained per sample. Total RNA, at least 5 micrograms per sample, was extracted from PBMCs with Trizol reagent. The percentages of naive CD45RAhigh/CD27high T cells were determined by flow cytometry on a PBMC aliquot from every donor. The chain is made from TRBV20-1 and TRBJ2-7; a tentative D match to TRBD1 spans 5 bases. This clonotype was sampled from a woman in her 30s in good health. The sample taken for sequencing was blood. The nucleotides read TGCAGTGCTAGAGCCCCCAGGGTAACAGACTACGAGCAGTACTTC. This translates into CSARAPRVTDYEQYF.